The 26 T cell receptor beta chains in this list originate from one sample, sequenced in a study of T cells in localized non-small cell lung cancer. Clones were read by immunoSEQ multiplex PCR, and TCRdb kept only the in-frame ones, dropping some. Among tens of thousands of clones listed, almost 85% were seen once. Sequences were derived from peripheral blood, sampled before any cancer treatment. All receptors derive from a female donor older than 55 with stage I lung adenocarcinoma.

This chain uses TRBV7-8 with TRBJ1-3; 8 nucleotides align to TRBD1. The CDR3 has 13 residues. Germline CDR1 SGHVS, CDR2 FQNEAQ. V was clipped by 1 base and J by 7 bases; unmatched bases: 0. Here the CDR3 reads CASSLDRGNTIYF. As DNA, the CDR3 is TGTGCCAGCAGCTTAGACAGGGGGAACACCATATATTTT.

In DNA, the CDR3 is TGTGCCAGCAGCTTAGATCAGGTTTCTAATGAAAAACTGTTTTTT. This gives the protein CASSLDQVSNEKLFF. The chain uses TRBV7-2 and TRBJ1-4; D not resolved. Trimming took 1 base from V and 3 from J, leaving 9 bases between them. Looked up from germline, CDR1 is SGHTA and CDR2 is FQGNSA. The CDR3 is 15 residues long.

The V and J genes are TRBV15 and TRBJ1-1; D unclear. CDR1 is LNHNV and CDR2 is YYDKDF in the germline V gene (reference sequence). The CDR3 is 13 amino acids. The V gene lost 6 bases and the J gene lost 6 bases, with 14 bases spanning the gap. CDR3 DNA sequence: TGTGCCACCAGGAGACGGTTGGGTGCTGAAGCTTTCTTT. Amino acid sequence: CATRRRLGAEAFF.

The genes are TRBV30 and TRBJ2-4; D might be TRBD1 or TRBD2, each matching 5 bases. The V end lost 0 bases, the J end lost 0 bases, and 12 bases lay between the germline ends. The CDR3 runs 16 residues. CDR1 and CDR2 from the germline V gene are GTSNPN and SVGIG (reference sequence). DNA of the CDR3: TGTGCCTGGAGTGTACCCCCAGGGACAGCCAAAAACATTCAGTACTTC. Residues: CAWSVPPGTAKNIQYF. Together with reference TRBV30 and TRBJ2-4, the CDR3 gives the full variable domain: SQTIHQWPATLVQPVGSPLSLECTVEGTSNPNLYWYRQAAGRGLQLLFYSVGIGQISSEVPQNLSASRPQDRQFILSSKKLLLSDSGFYLCAWSVPPGTAKNIQYFGAGTRLSVL.

This clone has more than one count but fewer than ten. The chain has TRBV19 and TRBJ1-5; D gene unclear. CDR1 is LNHDA and CDR2 is SQIVND in the germline V gene (reference sequence). V was clipped by 2 bases and J by 0 bases, with 14 bases between them. The CDR3 extends over 17 amino acids. The CDR3 protein is CASSIRHEPYSNQPQHF. In nucleotides, the CDR3 is TGTGCCAGTAGTATACGACACGAGCCTTATAGCAATCAGCCCCAGCATTTT.

The chain uses TRBV7-3 and TRBJ2-4; TRBD2 matches at 8 bases. The CDR3 consists of 15 residues. Per germline, CDR1 SGHTA and CDR2 FQGTGA. With V trimmed by 5 bases and J by 3 bases, 6 bases remained unmatched. This chain's CDR3 is CASSPGGGRKNIQYF. CDR3 DNA: TGTGCCAGCAGCCCCGGGGGGGGCCGCAAAAACATTCAGTACTTC.

This clone showed up just a few times. CDR3 in DNA: TGTGCCAGCTCGCCAACTTTGGGACAGGGTAATTCACCCCTCCACTTT. Translating gives CASSPTLGQGNSPLHF. This chain joins TRBV18 and TRBJ1-6; 9 nucleotides match TRBD1. Germline trimming cut 6 bases from V and 6 bases from J; bases unmatched to any gene: 9. Germline CDR1 and CDR2: KGHSH and LQKENI. CDR3 length equals 16 residues.

The genes are TRBV5-4 and TRBJ2-5; a possible D gene is TRBD2 (5 bases). Trimming pared 4 bases from V and 3 bases from J, leaving 10 bases between. The CDR3 contains 13 residues. Germline-derived CDR1 and CDR2 are SGHNT and YYREEE (reference sequence). In DNA, the CDR3 is TGTGCCAGCAGCAGAGCGGTAGAAGAGACCCAGTACTTC. Residues: CASSRAVEETQYF.

V gene TRBV9 combines with J gene TRBJ2-1, with a tentative D call TRBD1 (5 bases). The length of the CDR3 is 15 residues. CDR1 and CDR2 (germline): SGDLS, YYNGEE. Trimming removed 1 base from V and 0 bases from J, with 8 bases in between. CDR3 loop: CASSVSGNSYNEQFF. The DNA of the CDR3 is TGTGCCAGCAGCGTATCAGGGAACTCCTACAATGAGCAGTTCTTC.

The chain employs TRBV4-1 and TRBJ2-1; D possibly matches TRBD1 or TRBD2 (5 bases each). CDR3 size: 14 residues. CDR1 is MGHRA and CDR2 is YSYEKL in the germline V gene. V dropped 0 bases and J dropped 14 bases, with 17 bases sitting between them. In DNA, the CDR3 is TGCGCCAGCAGCCAAGACCCATGGGACCTAGGCGAGTTCTTC. Protein: CASSQDPWDLGEFF.

The chain uses TRBV5-1 and TRBJ2-7; no reliable D call. V was pared by 5 bases and J by 5 bases, with 11 bases between. This CDR3 region has 12 residues. CDR1 SGHRS and CDR2 YFSETQ come from the germline V gene. In DNA form, the CDR3 reads TGCGCCAGCAGTCCCGATCGCGACGAGCAGTACTTC. Encoded protein: CASSPDRDEQYF.

This rearrangement joins TRBV19 to TRBJ2-1, with 10 nucleotides matching TRBD1. Trimming at V came to 4 bases and at J to 4 bases, leaving 4 bases not matched to a gene. This CDR3 spans 15 amino acids. The germline CDR1 and CDR2 sequences are LNHDA and SQIVND (reference sequence). The DNA of the CDR3 is TGTGCCAGTAGTAGACAGGGGGCAGGGTACAATGAGCAGTTCTTC. Amino acids: CASSRQGAGYNEQFF. The full variable domain, in which reference TRBV19 and TRBJ2-1 provide the parts outside the CDR3, is DGGITQSPKYLFRKEGQNVTLSCEQNLNHDAMYWYRQDPGQGLRLIYYSQIVNDFQKGDIAEGYSVSREKKESFPLTVTSAQKNPTAFYLCASSRQGAGYNEQFFGPGTRLTVL.

V is TRBV11-3 and J is TRBJ2-3; possibly TRBD2 for D (5 bases). CDR1 and CDR2 from the germline V gene are SGHNT and YENEEA. The CDR3 is made up of 15 amino acids. Trimming stripped 5 bases from V and 3 bases from J, with 15 bases between. The chain's CDR3 is CASSPSGLRTDTQYF. CDR3 coding DNA: TGTGCCAGCAGCCCGTCGGGGTTACGGACAGATACGCAGTATTTT.

This rearrangement joins TRBV10-3 to TRBJ1-6; D is perhaps TRBD1 (5 bases). Looked up from germline, CDR1 is ENHRY and CDR2 is SYGVKD. With 2 bases removed from V and 0 bases from J, the gap between germline ends came to 14 bases. CDR3 length: 18 amino acids. CDR3 sequence (DNA): TGTGCCATCAGTGAGAAGGGACCGCAAAGCTCCTATAATTCACCCCTCCACTTT. Amino acids: CAISEKGPQSSYNSPLHF.

This chain uses TRBV5-1 with TRBJ1-1; D remains ambiguous. V lost 0 bases and J 9 bases, leaving 12 bases between the germline ends. The germline CDR1 and CDR2 sequences are SGHRS and YFSETQ. The CDR3 has 13 amino acids. CDR3: CASSLGEGDKAFF. DNA of the CDR3: TGCGCCAGCAGCTTGGGCGAGGGAGACAAAGCTTTCTTT.

The V and J genes are TRBV6-5 and TRBJ1-1, with D possibly matching TRBD1 (5 bases). The CDR3 covers 13 residues. Germline loops: CDR1 MNHEY, CDR2 SVGAGI. The V and J ends lost 2 bases and 6 bases respectively, with 10 bases between them. The CDR3: CASSYESGSEAFF. CDR3 nucleotides: TGTGCCAGCAGTTACGAATCAGGGTCTGAAGCTTTCTTT.

The gene calls are TRBV7-2 and TRBJ1-2; D gene ambiguous. The germline CDR1 and CDR2 sequences are SGHTA and FQGNSA. Deletions cut 4 bases from V and 3 bases from J, with 9 bases between. The CDR3 has 13 amino acids. The CDR3 DNA reads TGTGCCAGCAGCTCCAGGACGGACTATGGCTACACCTTC. This codes for CASSSRTDYGYTF.

The genes are TRBV5-4 and TRBJ1-4; no firm D call. Germline V gene data show CDR1 as SGHNT and CDR2 as YYREEE (reference sequence). The CDR3 covers 14 residues. Trimming pared 7 bases from V and 7 bases from J, leaving 17 bases between. Here the CDR3 reads CASGRGSDSEKLFF. For the CDR3, the DNA is TGTGCCAGCGGGCGAGGGAGCGACTCTGAAAAACTGTTTTTT.

The chain links TRBV30 to TRBJ1-5, with D perhaps TRBD1 (6 bases). This CDR3 region has 15 residues. Germline CDR1 GTSNPN, CDR2 SVGIG (reference sequence). V was trimmed by 0 bases and J by 0 bases, leaving 9 bases between them. The CDR3 sequence: CAWSVGGDSNQPQHF. CDR3 DNA: TGTGCCTGGAGTGTAGGGGGGGATAGCAATCAGCCCCAGCATTTT.

Worth noting for this clone: This sample includes further DNA sequences coding for the same CDR3. The chain uses TRBV6-5 and TRBJ2-7, with a possible D match to TRBD1 (6 bases). V lost 0 bases to trimming and J lost 4 bases, with 10 bases between them. Germline values: CDR1 MNHEY, CDR2 SVGAGI. CDR3 length equals 14 residues. The CDR3 bases are TGTGCCAGCAGTTACTCTTCTCAGGGGTACGAGCAGTACTTC. It encodes CASSYSSQGYEQYF.

The V and J genes are TRBV18 and TRBJ1-1; D remains ambiguous. The CDR3 consists of 13 residues. Germline assignment: CDR1 KGHSH and CDR2 LQKENI. The V end was cut by 3 bases, the J end by 3 bases, with 8 bases between. The CDR3 reads CASSPVLDTEAFF. The CDR3 DNA sequence: TGTGCCAGCTCACCGGTTCTGGACACTGAAGCTTTCTTT.

The V gene is TRBV4-1, the J gene TRBJ2-7, with unresolved D. Trimming took off 1 base at V and 3 bases at J, with 13 bases between the two ends. Germline CDR1 MGHRA, CDR2 YSYEKL. The CDR3 has 15 residues. DNA of the CDR3: TGCGCCAGCAGCCAAGCCATGGACCACATCTACGAGCAGTACTTC. Its protein product is CASSQAMDHIYEQYF.

The chain joins TRBV4-2 to TRBJ2-6; no clear D. CDR3 size: 14 residues. Germline assignment: CDR1 LGHNA and CDR2 YNFKEQ. V shed 0 bases and J shed 2 bases, with 2 bases lying between them. CDR3 nucleotide sequence: TGTGCCAGCAGCCAAGAGGCTGGGGCCAACGTCCTGACTTTC. Residues: CASSQEAGANVLTF.

The chain carries TRBV19 and TRBJ2-1; D is ambiguous. V lost 5 bases and J 9 bases, leaving 20 bases between the germline ends. The CDR3 loop spans 15 amino acids. Germline values: CDR1 LNHDA, CDR2 SQIVND (reference sequence). CDR3 region: CASSPSAPTIGEQFF. CDR3 nucleotides: TGTGCCAGTAGTCCCTCAGCCCCTACGATCGGTGAGCAGTTCTTC.

This clone was counted only a few times. The V gene is TRBV29-1, the J gene TRBJ2-1; 12 positions agree with TRBD2. The CDR3 has 18 residues. Germline lookup yields CDR1 SQVTM and CDR2 ANQGSEA. Losses at the gene ends were 7 bases for V and 8 bases for J; bases not matched to a gene: 21. The CDR3 loop is CSAGRGQATSGRKDEQFF. The CDR3 DNA sequence: TGCAGCGCCGGCCGGGGACAGGCCACTAGCGGGAGGAAGGATGAGCAGTTCTTC.

The chain employs TRBV6-5 and TRBJ2-7, with 12 positions matching TRBD2. Germline-derived CDR1 and CDR2 are MNHEY and SVGAGI. Germline trimming cut 6 bases from V and 9 bases from J; bases unmatched to any gene: 9. The CDR3 contains 14 residues. CDR3 sequence reads: CASRTSGGRLGQYF. The CDR3 DNA follows: TGTGCCAGCAGGACTAGCGGGGGCCGTTTAGGGCAGTACTTC.